This TCR beta chain was found in a study of metastatic and nonmetastatic thyroid tumors. Background on the study: Malignant thyroid and benign thyroid patients provided blood and tumor or nodule tissue whose repertoires were compared.

All patients were untreated before thyroid surgery. Germline CDR1 and CDR2: SNHLY and FYNNEI. CDR3 length: 16 residues. This clone was found a few times. Just one base apart from a much larger clone, this may be a read error. Original methodology: What underpinned the distant-metastasis classifier for papillary thyroid cancer was the set of CDR3 differences across clinicopathological groups. MiXCR was used by TCRdb to re-call the PCR reads. Clone size and V and J calls follow TCRdb, not the original study. The sample records about 20,000 clones, about a sixth being singletons. This TCR derives from a female donor with papillary thyroid cancer or a benign thyroid nodule (not recorded which). Some clones in this sample may be carry-over from other donors' samples. This chain joins TRBV2 and TRBJ2-1, with 9 bases fitting TRBD2. Material for sequencing was blood. This chain's CDR3 is CASSESLSGGFNGQFF. In DNA, the CDR3 is TGTGCCAGCAGTGAATCGTTAAGCGGGGGGTTTAATGGGCAGTTCTTC.